The entry below gives a single T cell receptor (beta chain) sequence along with its context. Its antigen is as yet unknown. With V trimmed by 3 bases and J by 8 bases, 4 bases remained unmatched. This CDR3 comprises 13 residues. Germline V gene data show CDR1 as SGDLS and CDR2 as YYNGEE. The entry originates in a study of T cell responses to AZD1222 COVID-19 vaccine. Produced via immunoSEQ multiplex PCR; TCRdb's table is partial and in-frame only. The sample contains more than 70,000 clones, around 85% of which appear only once. Study conclusions and caveats: Nearly half of spike-specific TCRs reportedly go after variant regions that carry no mutations.

V is TRBV9 and J is TRBJ1-2; 10 bases map to TRBD1. This receptor was obtained from an adult in good health. The specimen comprised peripheral blood, sampled on day 0 of AZD1222 vaccination. CDR3 residues: CASSAGTGVGYTF. The DNA of the CDR3 is TGTGCCAGCAGCGCCGGGACAGGGGTCGGCTACACCTTC.